Below are 23 T cell receptor beta chains sequenced from a single sample in a study of blood T cell repertoires in COVID-19. Profiled with immunoSEQ multiplex PCR; TCRdb holds only in-frame clones, not every one. Of under 350,000 clones in the sample, approximately 86% are singletons; the top ten hold around 4.2%. The sequenced sample was PBMCs or T cells enriched from blood (not recorded which). The receptors stem from a woman in her 40s with acute COVID-19.

V and J are TRBV3-1 (or the pseudogene TRBV3-2) and TRBJ2-7, with TRBD2 matching 10 bases. The CDR3 spans 17 residues. V was clipped by 4 bases and J by 2 bases; unmatched bases: 11. Germline lookup yields CDR1 LGHDT and CDR2 YNNKEL (reference sequence). The DNA for the CDR3 is TGTGCCAGCAGCCCACCCCGGACTAGCGGATTCGCCTACGAGCAGTACTTC. This sequence encodes CASSPPRTSGFAYEQYF.

The chain joins TRBV7-2 to TRBJ2-2; tentatively, D is TRBD1 (6 bases). Germline V gives CDR1 SGHTA, CDR2 FQGNSA. Trimming left V 1 base short and J 9 bases short, with 9 bases between. The CDR3 runs to 13 residues. Here the CDR3 DNA reads TGTGCCAGCAGCTTAGTGCAGGGGTGGGAGCTGTTTTTT. Protein sequence: CASSLVQGWELFF.

This clone was seen just once. This sequence joins TRBV5-6 and TRBJ1-5; the match to TRBD1 covers 8 bases. The CDR3 covers 15 residues. Germline V gives CDR1 SGHDT, CDR2 YYEEEE. V trimming: 0 bases; J trimming: 6 bases; junction bases outside the gene matches: 5. The chain's CDR3 is CASSLGQGIRQPQHF. The DNA of the CDR3 is TGTGCCAGCAGCTTGGGACAGGGGATACGTCAGCCCCAGCATTTT.

The chain carries TRBV3-1 (or the pseudogene TRBV3-2) and TRBJ1-1; maybe TRBD1 (5 bases). Germline assignment: CDR1 LGHDT and CDR2 YNNKEL (reference sequence). V lost 3 bases and J lost 11, with 13 bases in between. The CDR3 is 12 amino acids. DNA for the CDR3: TGTGCCAGCAGCCAGGGACTCAGAACGGCTTTCTTT. Translation: CASSQGLRTAFF.

The chain is built from TRBV5-4 and TRBJ2-6; TRBD2 aligns across 7 bases. The CDR3 has 16 residues. The V gene's germline CDR1 is SGHNT and CDR2 YYREEE (reference sequence). J lost 2 bases, V lost 0 bases, and 2 bases had no gene match. CDR3 nucleotides: TGTGCCAGCAGCTTGGCGGGGGGTACTGGGGCCAACGTCCTGACTTTC. Its protein is CASSLAGGTGANVLTF. Complete variable domain (other parts from reference TRBV5-4 and TRBJ2-6): ETGVTQSPTHLIKTRGQQVTLRCSSQSGHNTVSWYQQALGQGPQFIFQYYREEENGRGNFPPRFSGLQFPNYSSELNVNALELDDSALYLCASSLAGGTGANVLTFGAGSRLTVL.

V is TRBV5-6 and J is TRBJ2-2, with D possibly being TRBD2 (6 bases). The CDR3 is made up of 17 amino acids. Looked up from germline, CDR1 is SGHDT and CDR2 is YYEEEE. V was pared by 4 bases and J by 5 bases, with 21 bases between. The CDR3 loop reads CASSPLATVRDTGELFF. Written as DNA, the CDR3 is TGTGCCAGCAGCCCCTTAGCGACGGTGCGGGATACCGGGGAGCTGTTTTTT.

The rearrangement uses TRBV18 and TRBJ1-5, with D perhaps TRBD1 (5 bases). This CDR3 is built from 14 residues. Trimming pared 0 bases from V and 6 bases from J, leaving 9 bases between. The V gene's germline CDR1 is KGHSH and CDR2 LQKENI. The CDR3 loop reads CASSPPSGGQPQHF. In DNA, the CDR3 is TGTGCCAGCTCACCACCTTCGGGGGGTCAGCCCCAGCATTTT.

The chain uses TRBV15 and TRBJ2-1; TRBD2 matches 8 bases. V shed 2 bases, J shed 6 bases, and the junction held 9 bases outside the gene matches. The CDR3 covers 16 residues. Germline-derived CDR1 and CDR2 are LNHNV and YYDKDF (reference sequence). In nucleotides, the CDR3 is TGTGCCACCAGCAGACCCCCGGCGGGGGGCCCCAATGAGCAGTTCTTC. Translating gives CATSRPPAGGPNEQFF.

This chain uses TRBV18 with TRBJ2-3; TRBD2 aligns across 7 bases. Per germline, CDR1 KGHSH and CDR2 LQKENI. CDR3 length: 17 amino acids. V dropped 6 bases and J dropped 2; count of bases not matched to a gene: 14. In DNA, the CDR3 is TGTGCCAGCTCGCCGACTAGCCGGCTAGGGACCACAGATACGCAGTATTTT. Protein product: CASSPTSRLGTTDTQYF.

V and J are TRBV6-1 and TRBJ1-2, with no clear D. The CDR3 is 14 residues long. The germline V gene has CDR1 MNHNS and CDR2 SASEGT. Trimming left V 1 base short and J 4 bases short, with 10 bases between. The CDR3 DNA is TGTGCCAGCAGTGAAGTTAGAGGTCCCTATGGCTACACCTTC. Translating gives CASSEVRGPYGYTF.

This clone was observed a few times. The chain uses TRBV7-8 and TRBJ2-5; the match to TRBD1 covers 7 bases. The CDR3 extends over 15 amino acids. With 2 bases clipped from V and 2 bases from J, the junction kept 5 bases outside the gene matches. In germline, CDR1 is SGHVS, CDR2 FQNEAQ. CDR3 in amino acids: CASSLNTGEQETQYF. Written as DNA, the CDR3 is TGTGCCAGCAGCTTAAATACAGGGGAACAAGAGACCCAGTACTTC.

J is TRBJ2-1 and V is TRBV7-9, with 12 positions matching TRBD2. The trim removed 1 base at V and 5 bases at J, leaving 9 bases unmatched. Germline assignment: CDR1 SEHNR and CDR2 FQNEAQ (reference sequence). The CDR3 spans 18 residues. The CDR3 DNA reads TGTGCCAGCAGCTTAGGCTGGACTAGCGGGATAACCGACAATGAGCAGTTCTTC. Its protein is CASSLGWTSGITDNEQFF. Supplemented by reference TRBV7-9 and TRBJ2-1, the full variable domain reads DTGVSQNPRHKITKRGQNVTFRCDPISEHNRLYWYRQTLGQGPEFLTYFQNEAQLEKSRLLSDRFSAERPKGSFSTLEIQRTEQGDSAMYLCASSLGWTSGITDNEQFFGPGTRLTVL.

The chain has TRBV19 and TRBJ1-2; no reliable D call. Germline lookup yields CDR1 LNHDA and CDR2 SQIVND (reference sequence). Between the trimmed V and J ends, which lost 1 base and 8 bases, there was a span of 11 bases. The CDR3 spans 13 residues. The CDR3 sequence is CASSIAPPGGYTF. The CDR3 region has the DNA TGTGCCAGTAGTATAGCCCCACCGGGGGGCTACACCTTC.

In this sample, this clone turned up once. The chain carries TRBV5-6 and TRBJ2-7; TRBD1 agrees at 9 bases. The CDR3 runs 16 residues. Trimming cost V 5 bases and J 0 bases; bases outside gene matches: 9. Germline V lookup: CDR1 SGHDT, CDR2 YYEEEE. CDR3 nucleotide sequence: TGTGCCAGCAGTTTTGGACAGGGGACAAACTCCTACGAGCAGTACTTC. Residues: CASSFGQGTNSYEQYF.

This chain uses TRBV6-4 with TRBJ2-1; TRBD2 might be the D (5 bases). With 0 bases removed from V and 5 bases from J, the gap between germline ends came to 8 bases. This CDR3 spans 14 amino acids. The germline V gene has CDR1 MRHNA and CDR2 SNTAGT. The CDR3: CASSDSGGHNEQFF. CDR3 nucleotide sequence: TGTGCCAGCAGTGACTCCGGAGGTCACAATGAGCAGTTCTTC.

Regarding this clone: One end of the junction is discordant with germline, which a read error may explain. The rearrangement uses TRBV7-2 and TRBJ2-3, with 8 bases lining up with TRBD2. The CDR3 contains 10 residues. Germline loops: CDR1 SGHTA, CDR2 FQGNSA. The CDR3, as DNA: TGTGCCAGCAGCCCAATGACTAGCGATTTT. The encoded protein is CASSPMTSDF. Looking up the rest from reference TRBV7-2 and TRBJ2-3 gives the full variable domain: GAGVSQSPSNKVTEKGKDVELRCDPISGHTALYWYRQSLGQGLEFLIYFQGNSAPDKSGLPSDRFSAERTGGSVSTLTIQRTQQEDSAVYLCASSPMTSDFGPGTRLTVL.

The chain combines TRBV5-4 with TRBJ1-1; possible D gene TRBD1, 5 bases. The CDR3 covers 14 residues. Looked up from germline, CDR1 is SGHNT and CDR2 is YYREEE (reference sequence). Deletions cut 3 bases from V and 1 base from J, with 10 bases between. Written as DNA, the CDR3 is TGTGCCAGCAGCTCCCTGGGGGGGAACACTGAAGCTTTCTTT. As protein: CASSSLGGNTEAFF.

The chain is built from TRBV6-5 and TRBJ2-2; TRBD2 is a possible D gene (5 bases). The V gene lost 7 bases and the J gene lost 4 bases, with 10 bases spanning the gap. The CDR3 is made up of 13 amino acids. The germline CDR1 and CDR2 sequences are MNHEY and SVGAGI. CDR3 sequence: CASTAGFTGELFF. CDR3 coding DNA: TGTGCCAGCACCGCGGGTTTCACCGGGGAGCTGTTTTTT.

The chain recombines TRBV6-5 with TRBJ1-2; D gene uncertain. The CDR3 totals 15 residues. V lost 6 bases and J 8 bases, leaving 22 bases between the germline ends. Germline V CDR1 and CDR2: MNHEY, SVGAGI. The CDR3 reads CASSGVGGLSSGYTF. The DNA for the CDR3 is TGTGCCAGCAGCGGGGTTGGTGGGCTCTCCTCGGGCTACACCTTC.

The rearrangement joins TRBV19 to TRBJ2-1; weak D call: TRBD1 (5 bases). Per the germline V gene, CDR1 is LNHDA and CDR2 is SQIVND (reference sequence). CDR3 length equals 13 residues. V gave up 7 bases and J gave up 7 bases, with 14 bases separating them. The CDR3 DNA is TGTGCCAGTACCCATAGACAGTTTAATGAGCAGTTCTTC. Translation gives CASTHRQFNEQFF. Looking up the rest from reference TRBV19 and TRBJ2-1 gives the full variable domain: DGGITQSPKYLFRKEGQNVTLSCEQNLNHDAMYWYRQDPGQGLRLIYYSQIVNDFQKGDIAEGYSVSREKKESFPLTVTSAQKNPTAFYLCASTHRQFNEQFFGPGTRLTVL.

The rearrangement joins TRBV5-5 to TRBJ2-1; 8 bases are shared with TRBD2. The ends lost 4 bases at V and 6 bases at J; junction bases unmatched: 12. This CDR3 has 16 residues. The germline gives CDR1 SGHKS, CDR2 YYEKEE (reference sequence). As DNA, the CDR3 is TGTGCCAGCAGCCACCGGAGCGGGAGATTGGTCAATGAGCAGTTCTTC. This encodes CASSHRSGRLVNEQFF.

This clone was found once. The genes are TRBV15 and TRBJ1-6; 8 bases fit TRBD1. Germline V gene lookup returns CDR1 LNHNV and CDR2 YYDKDF (reference sequence). This CDR3 has 13 amino acids. J gave up 9 bases and V 5 bases, and 3 bases lay outside the gene matches. CDR3 bases: TGTGCCACCAGCCCAGACAGGGGTTCACCCCTCCACTTT. Translated: CATSPDRGSPLHF.

The chain links TRBV5-3 to TRBJ1-5, with D tentatively TRBD1 (5 bases). TRBV5-3 has ORF status, its function being uncertain. The CDR3 has 14 residues. Trimming stripped 5 bases from V and 3 bases from J, with 12 bases between. The CDR3 nucleotides read TGTGCCAGAAGATTCAGGGTAAACAATCAGCCCCAGCATTTT. Encoded protein: CARRFRVNNQPQHF.